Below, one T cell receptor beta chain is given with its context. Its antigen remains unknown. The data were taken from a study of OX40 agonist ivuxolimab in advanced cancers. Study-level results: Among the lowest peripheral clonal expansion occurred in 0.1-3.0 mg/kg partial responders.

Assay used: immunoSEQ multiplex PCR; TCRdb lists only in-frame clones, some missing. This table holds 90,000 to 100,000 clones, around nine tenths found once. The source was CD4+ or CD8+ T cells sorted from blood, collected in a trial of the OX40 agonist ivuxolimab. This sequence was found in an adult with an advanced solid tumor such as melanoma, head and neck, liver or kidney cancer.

CDR3 region: CASSLRARGTGELFF. The CDR3 DNA reads as TGTGCCAGCAGCTTAAGGGCACGGGGGACCGGGGAGCTGTTTTTT. The gene calls are TRBV7-3 and TRBJ2-2; perhaps TRBD2 as D (6 bases). The V gene lost 1 base and the J gene lost 5 bases, with 11 bases spanning the gap. The CDR3 totals 15 residues. CDR1 and CDR2 from the germline V gene are SGHTA and FQGTGA.